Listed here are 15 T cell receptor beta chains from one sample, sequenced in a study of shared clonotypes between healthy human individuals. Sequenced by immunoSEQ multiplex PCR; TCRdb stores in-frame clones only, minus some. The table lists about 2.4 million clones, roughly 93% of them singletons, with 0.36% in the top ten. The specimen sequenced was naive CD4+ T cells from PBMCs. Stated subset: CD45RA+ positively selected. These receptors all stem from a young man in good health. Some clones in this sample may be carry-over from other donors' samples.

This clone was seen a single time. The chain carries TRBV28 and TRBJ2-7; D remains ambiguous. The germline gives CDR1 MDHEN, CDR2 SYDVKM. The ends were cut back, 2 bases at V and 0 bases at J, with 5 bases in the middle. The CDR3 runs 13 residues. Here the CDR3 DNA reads TGTGCCAGCAGTTTAGTGGACTCCTACGAGCAGTACTTC. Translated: CASSLVDSYEQYF.

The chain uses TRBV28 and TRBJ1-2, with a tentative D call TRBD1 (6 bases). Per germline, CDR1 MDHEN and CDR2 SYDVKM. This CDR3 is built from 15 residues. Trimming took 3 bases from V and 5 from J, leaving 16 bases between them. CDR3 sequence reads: CASSLGGGVEYGYTF. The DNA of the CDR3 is TGTGCCAGCAGTTTGGGAGGGGGAGTGGAGTATGGCTACACCTTC.

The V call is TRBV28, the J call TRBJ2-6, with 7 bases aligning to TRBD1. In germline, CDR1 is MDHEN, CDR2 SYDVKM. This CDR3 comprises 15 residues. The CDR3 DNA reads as TGTGCGACCGGGACAGTCGGCTCTGGGGCCAACGTCCTGACTTTC. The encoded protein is CATGTVGSGANVLTF.

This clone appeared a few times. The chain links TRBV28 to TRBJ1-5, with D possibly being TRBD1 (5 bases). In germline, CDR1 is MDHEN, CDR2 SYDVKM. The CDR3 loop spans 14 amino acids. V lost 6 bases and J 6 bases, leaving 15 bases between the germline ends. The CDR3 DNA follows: TGTGCCAGCAGCCTCGGAGAGGGGCGTCAGCCCCAGCATTTT. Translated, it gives CASSLGEGRQPQHF.

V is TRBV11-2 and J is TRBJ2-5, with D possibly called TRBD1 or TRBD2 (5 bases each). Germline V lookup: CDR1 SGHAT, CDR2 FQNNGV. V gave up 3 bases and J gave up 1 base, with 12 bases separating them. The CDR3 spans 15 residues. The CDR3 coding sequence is TGTGCCAGCAGCTTCGGGACCGCTCGCCAAGAGACCCAGTACTTC. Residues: CASSFGTARQETQYF. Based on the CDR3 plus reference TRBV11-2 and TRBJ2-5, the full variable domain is EAGVAQSPRYKIIEKRQSVAFWCNPISGHATLYWYQQILGQGPKLLIQFQNNGVVDDSQLPKDRFSAERLKGVDSTLKIQPAKLEDSAVYLCASSFGTARQETQYFGPGTRLLVL.

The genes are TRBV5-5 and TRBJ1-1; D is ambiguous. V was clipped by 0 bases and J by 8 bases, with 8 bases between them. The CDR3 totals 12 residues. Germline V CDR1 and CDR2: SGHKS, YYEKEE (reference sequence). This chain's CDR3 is CASSLAGIEAFF. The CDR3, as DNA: TGTGCCAGCAGCTTGGCGGGGATCGAAGCTTTCTTT. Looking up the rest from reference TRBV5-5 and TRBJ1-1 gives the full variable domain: DAGVTQSPTHLIKTRGQQVTLRCSPISGHKSVSWYQQVLGQGPQFIFQYYEKEERGRGNFPDRFSARQFPNYSSELNVNALLLGDSALYLCASSLAGIEAFFGQGTRLTVV.

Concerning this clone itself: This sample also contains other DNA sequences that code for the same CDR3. As DNA, the CDR3 is TGTGCCAGCAGGTCTAACTATGGCTACACCTTC. It is translated as CASRSNYGYTF. The chain has TRBV28 and TRBJ1-2; D ambiguous. The CDR3 extends over 11 amino acids. The germline gives CDR1 MDHEN, CDR2 SYDVKM. Trimming shortened V by 6 bases and J by 0 bases, and 2 bases separated the two germline ends.

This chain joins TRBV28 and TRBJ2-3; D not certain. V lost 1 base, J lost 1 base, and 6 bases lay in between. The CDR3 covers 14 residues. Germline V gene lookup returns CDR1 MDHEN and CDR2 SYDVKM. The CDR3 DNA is TGTGCCAGCAGTTTATCCAGTCGCACAGATACGCAGTATTTT. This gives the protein CASSLSSRTDTQYF.

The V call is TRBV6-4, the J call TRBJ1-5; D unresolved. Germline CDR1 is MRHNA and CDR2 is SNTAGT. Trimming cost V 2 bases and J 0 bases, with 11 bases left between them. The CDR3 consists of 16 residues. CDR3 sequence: CASSDLTDYSNQPQHF. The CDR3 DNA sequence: TGTGCCAGCAGTGACCTAACGGATTATAGCAATCAGCCCCAGCATTTT.

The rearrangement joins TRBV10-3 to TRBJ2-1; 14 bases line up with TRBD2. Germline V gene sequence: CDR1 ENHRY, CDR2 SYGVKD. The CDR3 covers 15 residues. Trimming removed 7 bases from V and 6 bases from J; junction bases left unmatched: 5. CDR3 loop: CAINSGTSGSNEQFF. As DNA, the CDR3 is TGTGCCATCAATTCCGGGACTAGCGGGAGCAATGAGCAGTTCTTC.

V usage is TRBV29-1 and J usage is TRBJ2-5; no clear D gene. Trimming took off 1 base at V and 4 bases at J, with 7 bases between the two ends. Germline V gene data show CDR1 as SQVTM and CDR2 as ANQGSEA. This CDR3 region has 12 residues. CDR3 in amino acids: CSVEVLGETQYF. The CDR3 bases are TGCAGCGTTGAAGTACTTGGAGAGACCCAGTACTTC.

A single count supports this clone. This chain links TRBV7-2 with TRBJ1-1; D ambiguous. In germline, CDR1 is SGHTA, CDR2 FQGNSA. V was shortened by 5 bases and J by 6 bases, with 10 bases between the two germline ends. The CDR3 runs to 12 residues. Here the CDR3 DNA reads TGTGCCAGCAGCCTAGGGCACGCTGAAGCTTTCTTT. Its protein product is CASSLGHAEAFF. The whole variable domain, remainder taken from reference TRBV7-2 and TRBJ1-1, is GAGVSQSPSNKVTEKGKDVELRCDPISGHTALYWYRQSLGQGLEFLIYFQGNSAPDKSGLPSDRFSAERTGGSVSTLTIQRTQQEDSAVYLCASSLGHAEAFFGQGTRLTVV.

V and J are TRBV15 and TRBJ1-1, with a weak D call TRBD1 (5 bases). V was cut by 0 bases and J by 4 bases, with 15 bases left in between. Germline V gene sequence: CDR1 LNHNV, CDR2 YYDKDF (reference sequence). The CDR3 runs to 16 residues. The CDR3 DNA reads TGTGCCACCAGCAGAGATCTTCCCTTGGGGGGCACTGAAGCTTTCTTT. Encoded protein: CATSRDLPLGGTEAFF. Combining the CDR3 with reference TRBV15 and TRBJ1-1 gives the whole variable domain DAMVIQNPRYQVTQFGKPVTLSCSQTLNHNVMYWYQQKSSQAPKLLFHYYDKDFNNEADTPDNFQSRRPNTSFCFLDIRSPGLGDTAMYLCATSRDLPLGGTEAFFGQGTRLTVV.

In DNA, the CDR3 is TGTGCCAGCAGTGAAATCGGGGTCTCAATGATTTTCGATGAGCAGTTCTTC. Translating gives CASSEIGVSMIFDEQFF. V gene TRBV2 combines with J gene TRBJ2-1; possible D gene TRBD2, 5 bases. The CDR3 extends over 17 amino acids. The germline CDR1 and CDR2 sequences are SNHLY and FYNNEI. V was trimmed by 2 bases and J by 8 bases, leaving 22 bases between them.

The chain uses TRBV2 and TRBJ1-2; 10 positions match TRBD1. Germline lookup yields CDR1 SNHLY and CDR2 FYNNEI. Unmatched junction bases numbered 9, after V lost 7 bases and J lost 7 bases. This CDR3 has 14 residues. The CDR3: CASTQRTGGGGYTF. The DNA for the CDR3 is TGTGCCAGCACTCAGCGGACAGGGGGAGGTGGCTACACCTTC.